This TCR beta chain was found in a study of long-term antiretroviral therapy in people with HIV. Points from the study as a whole: Compared with controls, HIV repertoires showed narrower CDR3 length ranges. Clonal populations expanded prior to ART predominated within the repertoire at all time points.

In germline, CDR1 is LNHNV, CDR2 YYDKDF (reference sequence). The germline V and J ends were trimmed by 0 bases and 5 bases, with 10 bases remaining between them. The CDR3 contains 15 residues. This clone was picked up a small number of times. Antigen unknown. Sequencing relied on immunoSEQ assay v3.0, run at survey level. Libraries were prepared by immunoSEQ multiplex PCR; TCRdb keeps only in-frame clonotypes and omits some of them. This sample has around 13,000 clones, with about 83% found just once. Each donor had at least one pre-ART and at least two post-ART PBMC samples. Held in samples before DNA extraction were 1-10 million cryopreserved PBMC.

The TCR originated in a man aged 35 to 55 with HIV. The chain is built from TRBV15 and TRBJ2-2; D is unresolved. Specimen: unsorted PBMCs, collected 3.4 years after starting antiretroviral therapy. CDR3 sequence reads: CATSREGLGTGELFF. The CDR3 DNA reads as TGTGCCACCAGCAGAGAAGGGTTGGGTACCGGGGAGCTGTTTTTT.